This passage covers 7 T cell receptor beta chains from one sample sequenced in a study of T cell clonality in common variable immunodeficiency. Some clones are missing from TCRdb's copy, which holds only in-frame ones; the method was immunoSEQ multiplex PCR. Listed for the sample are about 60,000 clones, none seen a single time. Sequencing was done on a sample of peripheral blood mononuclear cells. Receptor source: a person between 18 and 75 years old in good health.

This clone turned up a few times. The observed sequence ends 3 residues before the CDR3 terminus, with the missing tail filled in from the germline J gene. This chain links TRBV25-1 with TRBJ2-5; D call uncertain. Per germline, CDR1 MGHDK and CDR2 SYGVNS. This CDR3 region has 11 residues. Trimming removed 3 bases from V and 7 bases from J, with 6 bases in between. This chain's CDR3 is CASSDLVTQYF. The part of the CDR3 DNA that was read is TGTGCCAGCAGTGATCTAGTGACC.

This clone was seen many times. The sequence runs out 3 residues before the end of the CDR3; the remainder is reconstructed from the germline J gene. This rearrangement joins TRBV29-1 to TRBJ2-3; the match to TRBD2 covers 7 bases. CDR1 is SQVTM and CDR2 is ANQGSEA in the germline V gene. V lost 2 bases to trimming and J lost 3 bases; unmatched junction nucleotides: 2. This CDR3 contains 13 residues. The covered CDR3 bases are TGCAGCGTTGAACGGACTAGAACAGATACG. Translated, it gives CSVERTRTDT. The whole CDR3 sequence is CSVERTRTDTQYF.

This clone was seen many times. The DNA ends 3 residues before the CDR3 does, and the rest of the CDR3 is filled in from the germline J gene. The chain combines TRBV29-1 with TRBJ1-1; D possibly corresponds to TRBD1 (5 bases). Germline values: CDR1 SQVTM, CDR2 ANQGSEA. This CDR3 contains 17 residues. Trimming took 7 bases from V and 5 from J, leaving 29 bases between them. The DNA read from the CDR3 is TGCAGCGGATCCAAGCCCGGGACTGGGTCGAGGGGAACTGAA. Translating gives CSGSKPGTGSRGTE. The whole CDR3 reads CSGSKPGTGSRGTEAFF.

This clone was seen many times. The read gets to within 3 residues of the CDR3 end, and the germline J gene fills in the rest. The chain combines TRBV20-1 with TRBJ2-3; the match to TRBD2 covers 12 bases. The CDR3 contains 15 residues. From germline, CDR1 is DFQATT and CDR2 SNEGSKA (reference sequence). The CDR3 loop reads CSASSLAGGQETQYF. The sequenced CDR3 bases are TGCAGTGCTAGTTCTCTAGCGGGAGGGCAAGAGACG.

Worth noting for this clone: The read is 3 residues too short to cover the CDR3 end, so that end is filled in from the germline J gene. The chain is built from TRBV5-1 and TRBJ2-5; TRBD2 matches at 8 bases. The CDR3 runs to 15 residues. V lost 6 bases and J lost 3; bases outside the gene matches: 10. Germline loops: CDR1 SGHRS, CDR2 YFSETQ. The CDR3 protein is CASNEQGTREETQYF. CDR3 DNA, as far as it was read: TGCGCCAGCAATGAGCAAGGGACTAGGGAAGAGACC.

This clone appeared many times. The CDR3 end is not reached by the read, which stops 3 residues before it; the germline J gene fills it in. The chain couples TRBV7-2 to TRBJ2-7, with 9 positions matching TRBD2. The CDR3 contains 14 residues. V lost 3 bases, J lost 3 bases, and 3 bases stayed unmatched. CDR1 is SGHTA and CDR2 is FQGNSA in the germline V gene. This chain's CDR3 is CASSLGGGGYEQYF. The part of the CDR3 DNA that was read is TGTGCCAGCAGCTTGGGCGGGGGGGGCTACGAG. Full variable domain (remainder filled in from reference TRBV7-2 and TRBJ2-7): GAGVSQSPSNKVTEKGKDVELRCDPISGHTALYWYRQSLGQGLEFLIYFQGNSAPDKSGLPSDRFSAERTGGSVSTLTIQRTQQEDSAVYLCASSLGGGGYEQYFGPGTRLTVT.

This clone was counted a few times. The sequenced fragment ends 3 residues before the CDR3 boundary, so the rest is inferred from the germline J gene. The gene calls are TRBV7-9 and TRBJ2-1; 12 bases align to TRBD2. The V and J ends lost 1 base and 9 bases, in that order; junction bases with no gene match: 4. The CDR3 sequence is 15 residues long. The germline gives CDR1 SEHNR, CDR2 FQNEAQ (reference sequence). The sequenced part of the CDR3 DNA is TGTGCCAGCAGCTTAGAACTAGCGGGAGGTGGTGAG. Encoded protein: CASSLELAGGGE. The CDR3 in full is CASSLELAGGGEQFF.